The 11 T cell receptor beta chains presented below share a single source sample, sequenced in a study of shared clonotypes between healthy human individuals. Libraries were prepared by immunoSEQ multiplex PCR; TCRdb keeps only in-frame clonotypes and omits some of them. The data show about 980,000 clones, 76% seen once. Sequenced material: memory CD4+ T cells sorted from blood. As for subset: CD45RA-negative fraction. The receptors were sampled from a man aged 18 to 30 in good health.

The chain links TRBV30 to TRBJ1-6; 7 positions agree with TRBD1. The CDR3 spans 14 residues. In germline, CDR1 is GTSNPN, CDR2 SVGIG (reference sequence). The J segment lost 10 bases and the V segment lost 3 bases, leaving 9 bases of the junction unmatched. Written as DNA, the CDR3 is TGTGCCTGGAGCAAGGGACAGAATCACTCACCCCTCCACTTT. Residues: CAWSKGQNHSPLHF.

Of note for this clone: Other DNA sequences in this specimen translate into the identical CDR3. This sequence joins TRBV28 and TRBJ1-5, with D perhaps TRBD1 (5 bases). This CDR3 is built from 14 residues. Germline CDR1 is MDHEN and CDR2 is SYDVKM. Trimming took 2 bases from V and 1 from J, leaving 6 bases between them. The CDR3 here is CASSLRGSNQPQHF. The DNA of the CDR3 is TGTGCCAGCAGTTTAAGGGGCAGCAATCAGCCCCAGCATTTT.

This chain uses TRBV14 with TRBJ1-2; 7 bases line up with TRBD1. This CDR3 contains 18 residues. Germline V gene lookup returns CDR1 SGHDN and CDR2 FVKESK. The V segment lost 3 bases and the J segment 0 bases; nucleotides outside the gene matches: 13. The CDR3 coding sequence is TGTGCCAGCAGCCAGGGGGGACAGCAGACCGAGCCTAACTATGGCTACACCTTC. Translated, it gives CASSQGGQQTEPNYGYTF. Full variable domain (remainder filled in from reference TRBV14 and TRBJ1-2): EAGVTQFPSHSVIEKGQTVTLRCDPISGHDNLYWYRRVMGKEIKFLLHFVKESKQDESGMPNNRFLAERTGGTYSTLKVQPAELEDSGVYFCASSQGGQQTEPNYGYTFGSGTRLTVV.

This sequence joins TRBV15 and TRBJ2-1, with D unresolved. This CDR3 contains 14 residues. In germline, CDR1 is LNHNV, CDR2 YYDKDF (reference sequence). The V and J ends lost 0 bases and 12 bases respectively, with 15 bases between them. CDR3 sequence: CATSRDSVGLAQFF. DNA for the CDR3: TGTGCCACCAGCAGAGACTCTGTTGGGCTGGCGCAGTTCTTC. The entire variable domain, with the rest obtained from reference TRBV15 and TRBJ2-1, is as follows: DAMVIQNPRYQVTQFGKPVTLSCSQTLNHNVMYWYQQKSSQAPKLLFHYYDKDFNNEADTPDNFQSRRPNTSFCFLDIRSPGLGDTAMYLCATSRDSVGLAQFFGPGTRLTVL.

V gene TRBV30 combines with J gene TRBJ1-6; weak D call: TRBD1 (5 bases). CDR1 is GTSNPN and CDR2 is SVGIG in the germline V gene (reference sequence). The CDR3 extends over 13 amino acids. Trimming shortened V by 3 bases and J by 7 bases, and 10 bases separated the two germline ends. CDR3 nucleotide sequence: TGTGCCTGGAGCTCCGGGGGGAATTCACCCCTCCACTTT. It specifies CAWSSGGNSPLHF. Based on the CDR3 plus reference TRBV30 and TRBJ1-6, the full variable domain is SQTIHQWPATLVQPVGSPLSLECTVEGTSNPNLYWYRQAAGRGLQLLFYSVGIGQISSEVPQNLSASRPQDRQFILSSKKLLLSDSGFYLCAWSSGGNSPLHFGNGTRLTVT.

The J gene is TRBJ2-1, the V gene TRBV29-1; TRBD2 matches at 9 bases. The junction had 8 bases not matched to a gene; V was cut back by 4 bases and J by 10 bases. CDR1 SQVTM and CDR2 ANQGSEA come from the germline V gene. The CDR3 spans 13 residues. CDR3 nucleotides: TGCAGCGTTGCGGAACTAGCGGGTGGAGAGCAGTTCTTC. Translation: CSVAELAGGEQFF.

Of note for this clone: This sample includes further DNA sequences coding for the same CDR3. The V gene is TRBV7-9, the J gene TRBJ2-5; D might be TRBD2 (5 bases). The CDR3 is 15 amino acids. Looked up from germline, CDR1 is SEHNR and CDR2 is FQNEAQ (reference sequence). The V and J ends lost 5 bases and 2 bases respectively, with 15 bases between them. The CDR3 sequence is CASSVRLANQETQYF. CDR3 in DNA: TGTGCCAGCAGCGTAAGATTAGCGAATCAAGAGACCCAGTACTTC.

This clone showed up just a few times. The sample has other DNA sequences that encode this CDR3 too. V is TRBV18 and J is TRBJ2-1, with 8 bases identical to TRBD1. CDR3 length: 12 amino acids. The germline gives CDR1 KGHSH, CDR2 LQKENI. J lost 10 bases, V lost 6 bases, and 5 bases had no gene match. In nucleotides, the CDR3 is TGTGCCAGCTCTACAGGACAGGGCGAGCAGTTCTTC. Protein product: CASSTGQGEQFF.

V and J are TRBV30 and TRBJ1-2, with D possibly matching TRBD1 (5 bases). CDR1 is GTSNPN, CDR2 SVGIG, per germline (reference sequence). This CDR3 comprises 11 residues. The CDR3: CARGQNYGYTF. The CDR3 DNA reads TGTGCAAGGGGCCAGAACTATGGCTACACCTTC.

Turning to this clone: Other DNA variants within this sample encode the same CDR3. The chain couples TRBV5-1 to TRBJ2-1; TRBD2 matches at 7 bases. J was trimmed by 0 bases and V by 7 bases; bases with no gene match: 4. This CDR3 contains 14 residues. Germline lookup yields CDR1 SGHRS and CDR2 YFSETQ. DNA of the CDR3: TGCGCCAGCTCTGGCGGGAGCTCCTACAATGAGCAGTTCTTC. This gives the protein CASSGGSSYNEQFF.

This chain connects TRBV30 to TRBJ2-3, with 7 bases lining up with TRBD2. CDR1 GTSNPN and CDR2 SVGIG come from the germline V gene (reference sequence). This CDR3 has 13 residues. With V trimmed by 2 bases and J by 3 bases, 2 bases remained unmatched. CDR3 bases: TGTGCCTGGAGTTTGGGGGGGACAGATACGCAGTATTTT. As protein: CAWSLGGTDTQYF.